The 21 T cell receptor beta chains given below trace back to one sample, sequenced in a study of shared clonotypes between healthy human individuals. TCRdb's copy holds only in-frame clones and misses some; the assay was immunoSEQ multiplex PCR. This sample has 2 million to 3 million clones; 93% occur once, and the top ten carry more than 0.35%. The sequencing sample was made of naive CD4+ T cells from PBMCs. Regarding subset: CD45RA+ positively selected. The receptors were sampled from a man younger than 35 in good health. Some clones in this sample may be carry-over from other donors' samples.

The chain employs TRBV4-3 and TRBJ2-1; TRBD2 matches 14 bases. The ends lost 4 bases at V and 10 bases at J; junction bases unmatched: 18. This CDR3 comprises 19 residues. The germline CDR1 and CDR2 sequences are LGHNA and YSLEER. The CDR3 sequence: CASSLRPTLPGLAGVEQFF. DNA of the CDR3: TGCGCCAGCAGCCTCAGACCTACATTACCGGGACTAGCGGGAGTCGAGCAGTTCTTC.

This rearrangement joins TRBV5-1 to TRBJ2-5; possibly TRBD1 for D (6 bases). This CDR3 is built from 14 residues. CDR1 and CDR2 from the germline V gene are SGHRS and YFSETQ. Trimming cost V 5 bases and J 5 bases, with 16 bases left between them. CDR3 residues: CASRQWVRGETQYF. The CDR3, as DNA: TGCGCCAGCAGACAATGGGTCAGGGGCGAGACCCAGTACTTC.

The J gene is TRBJ1-1, the V gene TRBV7-8; D possibly corresponds to TRBD1 (5 bases). CDR3 length: 16 amino acids. The germline V and J ends were trimmed by 0 bases and 1 base, with 12 bases remaining between them. Germline CDR1 reads SGHVS; CDR2 reads FQNEAQ. CDR3 loop: CASSLAAGRKNTEAFF. CDR3 nucleotide sequence: TGTGCCAGCAGCTTAGCCGCGGGACGGAAGAACACTGAAGCTTTCTTT.

This chain links TRBV19 with TRBJ2-1, with TRBD2 matching 9 bases. This CDR3 region has 14 residues. Germline V gene sequence: CDR1 LNHDA, CDR2 SQIVND (reference sequence). J gave up 8 bases and V 3 bases, and 5 bases lay outside the gene matches. The CDR3 DNA follows: TGTGCCAGTAGTATGGGACTAGCCCCCGATGAGCAGTTCTTC. Protein: CASSMGLAPDEQFF. Variable domain in full (rest from reference TRBV19 and TRBJ2-1): DGGITQSPKYLFRKEGQNVTLSCEQNLNHDAMYWYRQDPGQGLRLIYYSQIVNDFQKGDIAEGYSVSREKKESFPLTVTSAQKNPTAFYLCASSMGLAPDEQFFGPGTRLTVL.

The CDR3 is CASSISPNTDTQYF. The DNA of the CDR3 is TGTGCCAGTAGTATAAGCCCTAACACAGATACGCAGTATTTT. V usage is TRBV19 and J usage is TRBJ2-3; D is undetermined. Trimming pared 2 bases from V and 2 bases from J, leaving 8 bases between. The CDR3 runs to 14 residues. Germline lookup yields CDR1 LNHDA and CDR2 SQIVND (reference sequence). Drawing the rest from reference TRBV19 and TRBJ2-3, the complete variable domain is DGGITQSPKYLFRKEGQNVTLSCEQNLNHDAMYWYRQDPGQGLRLIYYSQIVNDFQKGDIAEGYSVSREKKESFPLTVTSAQKNPTAFYLCASSISPNTDTQYFGPGTRLTVL.

This clone occurred once. CDR3 nucleotide sequence: TGCGCCAGCAGCCCCGCCCAAGGAGGGGCAGATACGCAGTATTTT. Encoded protein: CASSPAQGGADTQYF. The chain combines TRBV10-1 with TRBJ2-3, with a weak D call TRBD2 (6 bases). V lost 6 bases, J lost 4 bases, and 17 bases lay in between. CDR3 length equals 15 residues. Germline V CDR1 and CDR2: WNHNN, SYGVQD (reference sequence).

The V gene is TRBV5-1, the J gene TRBJ2-6; D not resolved. This CDR3 is 16 amino acids long. From germline, CDR1 is SGHRS and CDR2 YFSETQ. Trimming pared 3 bases from V and 2 bases from J, leaving 12 bases between. The DNA for the CDR3 is TGCGCCAGCAGCTGGGGTGGGGTAGCTGGGGCCAACGTCCTGACTTTC. Translated: CASSWGGVAGANVLTF.

Here the CDR3 DNA reads TGTGCCAGCAGCCGCGACAGAAACACAGATACGCAGTATTTT. Translation: CASSRDRNTDTQYF. The chain is built from TRBV6-1 and TRBJ2-3; tentatively, D is TRBD1 (5 bases). The CDR3 covers 14 residues. Germline CDR1 and CDR2: MNHNS and SASEGT. Trimming removed 6 bases from V and 2 bases from J, with 12 bases in between.

This clone was seen only once. The rearrangement joins TRBV4-2 to TRBJ2-7, with D perhaps matching TRBD1 or TRBD2 (6 bases each). The V end lost 4 bases, the J end lost 5 bases, and 15 bases lay between the germline ends. CDR1 and CDR2 (germline): LGHNA, YNFKEQ. The CDR3 contains 14 residues. CDR3 sequence (DNA): TGTGCCAGCAGCCTCGGAGGGGGTCTGGACGAGCAGTACTTC. It is translated as CASSLGGGLDEQYF.

The table lists this clone with a few counts. This CDR3 is also generated by other DNA sequences in the sample. The chain employs TRBV28 and TRBJ1-5; no definite D call. This CDR3 is 11 amino acids long. The V and J ends lost 6 bases and 7 bases respectively, with 7 bases between them. The germline V gene has CDR1 MDHEN and CDR2 SYDVKM. This CDR3 is CASSLDQPQHF. The CDR3 DNA sequence: TGTGCCAGCAGCCTAGACCAGCCCCAGCATTTT.

V and J are TRBV28 and TRBJ2-3; 9 bases align to TRBD2. V shed 7 bases and J 2 bases; nucleotides not matched to a gene: 13. This CDR3 contains 17 residues. The germline CDR1 and CDR2 sequences are MDHEN and SYDVKM. CDR3 sequence: CASTSFGTSLITDTQYF. The CDR3 coding sequence is TGTGCCAGCACTTCCTTTGGGACTAGCCTCATCACAGATACGCAGTATTTT.

Worth noting for this clone: An end of the junction does not agree with germline; a read error may underlie this. The chain has TRBV7-6 and TRBJ2-1, with TRBD2 matching over 10 bases. The CDR3 length is 13 residues. CDR1 and CDR2 from the germline V gene are SGHVS and FNYEAQ. CDR3 region: CASSSALAGEVVF. The CDR3 DNA is TGTGCCAGCAGCTCCGCTCTAGCGGGGGAGGTAGTCTTC.

CDR3 sequence (DNA): TGTGCCAGCATTCCCCAATACCCGAGCACAGATACGCAGTATTTT. It yields the protein CASIPQYPSTDTQYF. This sequence joins TRBV6-1 and TRBJ2-3; D is undetermined. The germline CDR1 and CDR2 sequences are MNHNS and SASEGT. The CDR3 covers 15 residues. Trimming took off 7 bases at V and 0 bases at J, with 14 bases between the two ends.

On this clone: The sample contains more than one DNA sequence encoding this CDR3. The V and J genes are TRBV7-3 and TRBJ2-2; a possible D gene is TRBD2 (6 bases). Trimming removed 3 bases from V and 5 bases from J, with 7 bases in between. Per the germline V gene, CDR1 is SGHTA and CDR2 is FQGTGA. CDR3 size: 13 residues. CDR3 region: CASSFSGTGELFF. The CDR3 DNA reads TGTGCCAGCAGCTTTAGCGGAACCGGGGAGCTGTTTTTT.

The chain uses TRBV11-2 and TRBJ2-1, with 8 bases identical to TRBD1. V lost 5 bases to trimming and J lost 7 bases; unmatched junction nucleotides: 10. CDR3 size: 15 residues. Germline assignment: CDR1 SGHAT and CDR2 FQNNGV. CDR3 coding DNA: TGTGCCAGCAGCATCCAGGGGGCGCTTCCAAATGAGCAGTTCTTC. Residues: CASSIQGALPNEQFF.

The chain uses TRBV11-2 and TRBJ1-4, with TRBD1 matching 7 bases. Per germline, CDR1 SGHAT and CDR2 FQNNGV. The CDR3 has 15 amino acids. Losses at the gene ends were 5 bases for V and 5 bases for J; bases not matched to a gene: 8. CDR3 coding DNA: TGTGCCAGCAGCCTCTTGGGCAGGGGGAATGAAAAACTGTTTTTT. Its translation: CASSLLGRGNEKLFF.

The chain carries TRBV7-4 and TRBJ2-3; TRBD2 aligns across 12 bases. Losses at the gene ends were 5 bases for V and 4 bases for J; bases not matched to a gene: 19. Germline V lookup: CDR1 SGHVT, CDR2 SQSDAQ. The CDR3 has 20 amino acids. The CDR3 DNA reads TGTGCCAGCAGCCATCGGCCAGGGGCTCTAGCGGGAGGGCCTCCAGATACGCAGTATTTT. This codes for CASSHRPGALAGGPPDTQYF.

This sequence joins TRBV5-1 and TRBJ2-1, with D perhaps being TRBD1 or TRBD2 (5 bases each). This CDR3 region has 14 residues. Germline V gene lookup returns CDR1 SGHRS and CDR2 YFSETQ. V shed 4 bases and J shed 4 bases, with 12 bases lying between them. DNA of the CDR3: TGCGCCAGCAGCCCGGGGACCAAGTACAATGAGCAGTTCTTC. Translation: CASSPGTKYNEQFF.

The chain recombines TRBV5-5 with TRBJ2-7; no clear D. Germline V lookup: CDR1 SGHKS, CDR2 YYEKEE (reference sequence). With 1 base removed from V and 0 bases from J, the gap between germline ends came to 5 bases. The CDR3 is 13 amino acids. The CDR3 loop is CASSLPLSYEQYF. The CDR3 nucleotides read TGTGCCAGCAGCTTGCCTCTCTCCTACGAGCAGTACTTC.

The chain couples TRBV19 to TRBJ1-1; D might be TRBD1 (6 bases). The CDR3 totals 15 residues. Deletions cut 3 bases from V and 3 bases from J, with 14 bases between. Germline V gives CDR1 LNHDA, CDR2 SQIVND (reference sequence). CDR3 residues: CASSMGRGFYTEAFF. The CDR3 DNA reads TGTGCCAGTAGTATGGGTAGGGGGTTCTACACTGAAGCTTTCTTT.

The chain is built from TRBV28 and TRBJ2-2, with D perhaps TRBD2 (5 bases). The CDR3 loop spans 17 amino acids. Trimming stripped 6 bases from V and 5 bases from J, with 22 bases between. Germline assignment: CDR1 MDHEN and CDR2 SYDVKM. CDR3 in amino acids: CASRPNRWGVRTGELFF. The DNA of the CDR3 is TGTGCCAGCAGACCTAATAGGTGGGGAGTGAGAACCGGGGAGCTGTTTTTT.